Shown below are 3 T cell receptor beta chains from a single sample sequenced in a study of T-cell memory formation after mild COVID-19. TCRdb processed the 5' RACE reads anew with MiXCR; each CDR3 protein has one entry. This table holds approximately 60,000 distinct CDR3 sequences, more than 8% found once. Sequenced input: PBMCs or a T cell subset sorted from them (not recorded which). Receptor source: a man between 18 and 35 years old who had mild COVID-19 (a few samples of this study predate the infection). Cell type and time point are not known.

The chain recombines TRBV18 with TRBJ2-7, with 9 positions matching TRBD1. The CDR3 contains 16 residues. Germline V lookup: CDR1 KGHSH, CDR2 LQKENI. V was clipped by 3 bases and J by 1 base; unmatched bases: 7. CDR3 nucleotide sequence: TGTGCCAGCTCACCTCCGGGACAGGGAAGTTCCTACGAGCAGTACTTC. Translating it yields CASSPPGQGSSYEQYF. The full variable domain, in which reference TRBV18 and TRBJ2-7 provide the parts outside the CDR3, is NAGVMQNPRHLVRRRGQEARLRCSPMKGHSHVYWYRQLPEEGLKFMVYLQKENIIDESGMPKERFSAEFPKEGPSILRIQQVVRGDSAAYFCASSPPGQGSSYEQYFGPGTRLTVT.

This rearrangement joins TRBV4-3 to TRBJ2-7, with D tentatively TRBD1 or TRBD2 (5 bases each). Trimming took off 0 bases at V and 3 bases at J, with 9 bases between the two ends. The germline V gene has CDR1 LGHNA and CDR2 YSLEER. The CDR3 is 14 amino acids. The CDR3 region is CASSQDRGDYEQYF. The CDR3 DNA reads TGCGCCAGCAGCCAAGATCGAGGGGACTACGAGCAGTACTTC.

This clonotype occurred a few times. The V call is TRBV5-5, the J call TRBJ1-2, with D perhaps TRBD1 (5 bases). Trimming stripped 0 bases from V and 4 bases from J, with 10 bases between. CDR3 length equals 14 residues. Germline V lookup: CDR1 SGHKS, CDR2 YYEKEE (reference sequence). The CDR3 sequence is CASSLAGTVYGYTF. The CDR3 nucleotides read TGTGCCAGCAGCTTGGCTGGGACGGTCTATGGCTACACCTTC.